The clone carrying this T cell receptor beta chain was seen a handful of times. The data are from a study of blood T cell repertoires in COVID-19. Looking at the study overall: The United States, Italy and Spain were the sources of the acute and convalescent COVID-19 samples. Nucleic acid was either cDNA or gDNA, and it came from T cells, B-cell-depleted T cells, or PBMCs.

The V gene end was trimmed by 3 bases and the J gene end by 7 bases; junction bases not matched to a gene: 7. This CDR3 is built from 14 residues. Germline CDR1 is SGDLS and CDR2 is YYNGEE. Sequencing was performed with immunoSEQ multiplex PCR; in TCRdb, only in-frame clones are kept and a portion is missing. Here the sample spans some 18,000 clones, approximately 88% being singletons. Clinical history as reported by participants underpinned cohort assignment. The gene calls are TRBV9 and TRBJ2-1, with 7 bases fitting TRBD1. Sequencing input: PBMCs or T cells enriched from blood (not recorded which). This clonotype originated in a woman aged 25 to 45 who had recovered from COVID-19. The CDR3 DNA reads TGTGCCAGCAGCGAGGGGGCAGGTATAAATGAGCAGTTCTTC. Protein product: CASSEGAGINEQFF.